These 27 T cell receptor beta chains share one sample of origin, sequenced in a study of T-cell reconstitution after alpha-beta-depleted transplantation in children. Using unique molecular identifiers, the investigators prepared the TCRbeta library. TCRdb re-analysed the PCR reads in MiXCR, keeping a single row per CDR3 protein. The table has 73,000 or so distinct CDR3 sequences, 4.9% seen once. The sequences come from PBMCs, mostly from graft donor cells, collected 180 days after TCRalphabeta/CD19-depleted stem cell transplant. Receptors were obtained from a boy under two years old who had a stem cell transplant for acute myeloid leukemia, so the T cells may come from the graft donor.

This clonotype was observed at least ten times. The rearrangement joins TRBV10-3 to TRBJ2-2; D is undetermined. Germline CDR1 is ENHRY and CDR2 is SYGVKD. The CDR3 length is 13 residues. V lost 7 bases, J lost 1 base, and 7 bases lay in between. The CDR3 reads CAITARNTGELFF. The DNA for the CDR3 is TGTGCCATCACGGCGCGGAACACCGGGGAGCTGTTTTTT.

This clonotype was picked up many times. The CDR3 DNA follows: TGTGCCAGCAGCCGCGACCCCATTAGGAGCAATCAGCCCCAGCATTTT. Its protein product is CASSRDPIRSNQPQHF. The rearrangement uses TRBV7-8 and TRBJ1-5; D is unresolved. There are 16 residues in the CDR3. Germline-derived CDR1 and CDR2 are SGHVS and FQNEAQ. V lost 5 bases and J 1 base, leaving 15 bases between the germline ends.

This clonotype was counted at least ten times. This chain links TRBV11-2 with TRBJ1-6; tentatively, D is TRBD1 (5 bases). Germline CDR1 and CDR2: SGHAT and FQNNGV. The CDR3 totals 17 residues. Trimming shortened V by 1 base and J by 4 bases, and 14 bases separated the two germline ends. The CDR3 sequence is CASSLVAGTAYNSPLHF. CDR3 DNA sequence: TGTGCCAGCAGCTTAGTCGCCGGGACGGCATATAATTCACCCCTCCACTTT.

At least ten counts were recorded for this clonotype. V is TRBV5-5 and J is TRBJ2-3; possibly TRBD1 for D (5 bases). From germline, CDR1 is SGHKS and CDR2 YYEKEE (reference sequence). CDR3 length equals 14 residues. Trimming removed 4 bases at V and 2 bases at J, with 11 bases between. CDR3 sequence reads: CASSLDTFTDTQYF. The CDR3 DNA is TGTGCCAGCAGCCTGGACACCTTCACAGATACGCAGTATTTT. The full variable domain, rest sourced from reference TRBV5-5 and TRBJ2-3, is DAGVTQSPTHLIKTRGQQVTLRCSPISGHKSVSWYQQVLGQGPQFIFQYYEKEERGRGNFPDRFSARQFPNYSSELNVNALLLGDSALYLCASSLDTFTDTQYFGPGTRLTVL.

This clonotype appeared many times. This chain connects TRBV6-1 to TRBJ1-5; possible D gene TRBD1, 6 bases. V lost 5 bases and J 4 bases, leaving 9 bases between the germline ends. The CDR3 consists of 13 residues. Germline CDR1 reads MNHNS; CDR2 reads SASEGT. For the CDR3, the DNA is TGTGCCAGCAGTACAGGGTCTAATCAGCCCCAGCATTTT. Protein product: CASSTGSNQPQHF.

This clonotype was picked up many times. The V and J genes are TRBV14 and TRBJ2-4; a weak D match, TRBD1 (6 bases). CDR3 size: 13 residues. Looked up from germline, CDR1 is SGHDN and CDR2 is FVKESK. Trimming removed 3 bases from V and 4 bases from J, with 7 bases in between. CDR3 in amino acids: CASSQDSKNIQYF. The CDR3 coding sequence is TGTGCCAGCAGCCAGGACAGTAAAAACATTCAGTACTTC.

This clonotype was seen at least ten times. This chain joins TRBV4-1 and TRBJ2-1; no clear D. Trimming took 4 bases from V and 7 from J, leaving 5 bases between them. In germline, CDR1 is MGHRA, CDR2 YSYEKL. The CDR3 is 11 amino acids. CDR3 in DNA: TGCGCCAGCAGCCTGAATAATGAGCAGTTCTTC. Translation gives CASSLNNEQFF.

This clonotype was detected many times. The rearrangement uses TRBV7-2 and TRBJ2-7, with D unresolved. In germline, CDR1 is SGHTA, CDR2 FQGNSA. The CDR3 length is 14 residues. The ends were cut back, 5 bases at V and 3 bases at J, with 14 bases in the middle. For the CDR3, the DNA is TGTGCCAGCAGCCCATCTATGAGCGACTACGAGCAGTACTTC. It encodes CASSPSMSDYEQYF.

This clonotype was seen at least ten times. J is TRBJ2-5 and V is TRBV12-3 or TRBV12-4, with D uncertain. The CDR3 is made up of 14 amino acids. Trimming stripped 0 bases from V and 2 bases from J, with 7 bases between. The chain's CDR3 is CASSLALSQETQYF. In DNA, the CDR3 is TGTGCCAGCAGTTTAGCGCTTAGTCAAGAGACCCAGTACTTC.

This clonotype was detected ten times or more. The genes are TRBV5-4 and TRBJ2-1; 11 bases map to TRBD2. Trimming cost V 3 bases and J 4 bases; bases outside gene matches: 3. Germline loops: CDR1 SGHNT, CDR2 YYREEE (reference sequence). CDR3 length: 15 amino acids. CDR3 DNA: TGTGCCAGCAGCTCGGGACTAGCGGAATACAATGAGCAGTTCTTC. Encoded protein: CASSSGLAEYNEQFF. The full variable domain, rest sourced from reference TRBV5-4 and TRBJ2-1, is ETGVTQSPTHLIKTRGQQVTLRCSSQSGHNTVSWYQQALGQGPQFIFQYYREEENGRGNFPPRFSGLQFPNYSSELNVNALELDDSALYLCASSSGLAEYNEQFFGPGTRLTVL.

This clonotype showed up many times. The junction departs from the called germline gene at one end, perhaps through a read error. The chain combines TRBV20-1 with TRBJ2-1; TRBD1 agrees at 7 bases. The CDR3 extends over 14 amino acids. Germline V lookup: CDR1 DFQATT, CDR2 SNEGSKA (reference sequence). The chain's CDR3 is CSARDRVSYNEQFF. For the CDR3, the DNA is TGCAGTGCTCGAGACAGGGTCTCCTACAATGAGCAGTTCTTC.

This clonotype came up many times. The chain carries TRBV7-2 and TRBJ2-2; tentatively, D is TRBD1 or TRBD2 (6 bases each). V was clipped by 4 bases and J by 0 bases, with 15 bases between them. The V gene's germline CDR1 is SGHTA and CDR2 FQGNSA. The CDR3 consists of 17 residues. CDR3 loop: CASSSGGLRANTGELFF. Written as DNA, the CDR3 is TGTGCCAGCAGCTCCGGGGGCCTCAGGGCGAACACCGGGGAGCTGTTTTTT.

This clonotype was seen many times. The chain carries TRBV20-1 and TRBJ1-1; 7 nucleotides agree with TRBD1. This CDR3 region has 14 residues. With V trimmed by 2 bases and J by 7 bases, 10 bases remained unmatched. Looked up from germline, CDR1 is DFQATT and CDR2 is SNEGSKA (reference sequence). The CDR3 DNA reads TGCAGTGCTAGATCTGATACAGGGGCGCGTGAAGCTTTCTTT. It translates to CSARSDTGAREAFF.

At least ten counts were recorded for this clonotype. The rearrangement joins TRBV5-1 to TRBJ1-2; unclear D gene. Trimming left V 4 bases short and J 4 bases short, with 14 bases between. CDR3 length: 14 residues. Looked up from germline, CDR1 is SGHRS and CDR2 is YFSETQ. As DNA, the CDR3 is TGCGCCAGCAGCCAGTTCGGTCGTGGCTATGGCTACACCTTC. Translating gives CASSQFGRGYGYTF.

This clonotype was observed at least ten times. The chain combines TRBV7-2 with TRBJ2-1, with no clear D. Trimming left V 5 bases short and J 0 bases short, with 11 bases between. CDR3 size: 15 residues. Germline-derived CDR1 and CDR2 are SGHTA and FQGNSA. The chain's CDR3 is CASSVERTSYNEQFF. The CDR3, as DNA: TGTGCCAGCAGCGTAGAGAGGACCTCCTACAATGAGCAGTTCTTC.

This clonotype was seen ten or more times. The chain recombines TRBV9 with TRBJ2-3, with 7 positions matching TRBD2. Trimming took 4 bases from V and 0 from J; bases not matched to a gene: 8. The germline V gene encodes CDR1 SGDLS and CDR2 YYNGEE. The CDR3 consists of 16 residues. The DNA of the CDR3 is TGTGCCAGCAGCTTCCTCCCGGGACTAAGCACAGATACGCAGTATTTT. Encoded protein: CASSFLPGLSTDTQYF.

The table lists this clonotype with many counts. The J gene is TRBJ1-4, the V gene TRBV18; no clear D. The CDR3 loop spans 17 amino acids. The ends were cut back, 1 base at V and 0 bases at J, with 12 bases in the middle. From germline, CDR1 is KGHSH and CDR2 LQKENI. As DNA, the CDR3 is TGTGCCAGCTCACCACTAAAATTGACATCAACTAATGAAAAACTGTTTTTT. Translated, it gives CASSPLKLTSTNEKLFF.

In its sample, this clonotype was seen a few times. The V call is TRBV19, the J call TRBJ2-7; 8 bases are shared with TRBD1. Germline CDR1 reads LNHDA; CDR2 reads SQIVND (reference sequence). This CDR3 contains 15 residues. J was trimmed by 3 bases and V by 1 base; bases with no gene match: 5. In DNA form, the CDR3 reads TGTGCCAGTAGTATAGGGCAGGGGGCAGTCTACGAGCAGTACTTC. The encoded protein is CASSIGQGAVYEQYF.

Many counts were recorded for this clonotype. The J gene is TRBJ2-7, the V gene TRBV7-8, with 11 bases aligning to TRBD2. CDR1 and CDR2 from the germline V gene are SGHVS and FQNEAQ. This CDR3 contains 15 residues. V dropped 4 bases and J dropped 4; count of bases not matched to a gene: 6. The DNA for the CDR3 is TGTGCCAGCAGCTCTACTAGCGGGGGTCTTTACGAGCAGTACTTC. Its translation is CASSSTSGGLYEQYF.

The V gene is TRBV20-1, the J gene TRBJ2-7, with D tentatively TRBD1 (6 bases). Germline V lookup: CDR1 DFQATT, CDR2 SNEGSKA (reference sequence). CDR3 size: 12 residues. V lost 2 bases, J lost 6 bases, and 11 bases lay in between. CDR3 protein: CSARWGPGEQYF. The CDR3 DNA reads TGCAGTGCTAGATGGGGGCCCGGCGAGCAGTACTTC.

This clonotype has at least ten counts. The CDR3 bases are TGCGCCAGCAGCAAGAACGCTTGGCCAGGGGGCGTTAACTATGGCTACACCTTC. Its translation is CASSKNAWPGGVNYGYTF. The V gene is TRBV5-1, the J gene TRBJ1-2; 8 bases agree with TRBD1. The ends lost 4 bases at V and 1 base at J; junction bases unmatched: 15. Germline V gene data show CDR1 as SGHRS and CDR2 as YFSETQ. The CDR3 runs to 18 residues.

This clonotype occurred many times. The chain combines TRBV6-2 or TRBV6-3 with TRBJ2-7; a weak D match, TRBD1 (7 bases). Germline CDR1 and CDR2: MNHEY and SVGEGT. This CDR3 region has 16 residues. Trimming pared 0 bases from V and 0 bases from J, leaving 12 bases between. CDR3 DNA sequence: TGTGCCAGCAGTTACTCGAGGAGGGGGCCCTCCTACGAGCAGTACGTC. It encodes CASSYSRRGPSYEQYV.

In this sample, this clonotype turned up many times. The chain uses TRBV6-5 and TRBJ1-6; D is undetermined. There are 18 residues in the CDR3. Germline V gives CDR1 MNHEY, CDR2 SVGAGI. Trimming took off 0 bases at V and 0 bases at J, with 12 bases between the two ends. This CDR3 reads CASSYSIWVNSYNSPLHF. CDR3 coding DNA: TGTGCCAGCAGTTACTCGATATGGGTCAACTCCTATAATTCACCCCTCCACTTT.

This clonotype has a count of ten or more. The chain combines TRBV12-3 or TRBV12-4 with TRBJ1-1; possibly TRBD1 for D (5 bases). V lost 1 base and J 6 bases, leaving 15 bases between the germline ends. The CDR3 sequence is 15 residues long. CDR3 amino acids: CASSLDRGKSPEAFF. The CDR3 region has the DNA TGTGCCAGCAGTTTAGACCGGGGGAAGTCCCCTGAAGCTTTCTTT.

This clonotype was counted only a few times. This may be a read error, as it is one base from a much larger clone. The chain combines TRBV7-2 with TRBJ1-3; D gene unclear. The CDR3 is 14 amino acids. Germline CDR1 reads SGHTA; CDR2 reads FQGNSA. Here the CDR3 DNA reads TGTGCCAGCAGCTTAGCGGGCTTTCGAAACGCCATATATTTT. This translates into CASSLAGFRNAIYF.

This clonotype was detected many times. The CDR3 here is CASRPAGAGGTYEQYF. CDR3 in DNA: TGTGCCAGCAGACCAGCAGGGGCAGGGGGCACCTACGAGCAGTACTTC. V usage is TRBV11-2 and J usage is TRBJ2-7; the match to TRBD1 covers 8 bases. CDR3 length equals 16 residues. J lost 2 bases, V lost 6 bases, and 12 bases had no gene match. In germline, CDR1 is SGHAT, CDR2 FQNNGV.

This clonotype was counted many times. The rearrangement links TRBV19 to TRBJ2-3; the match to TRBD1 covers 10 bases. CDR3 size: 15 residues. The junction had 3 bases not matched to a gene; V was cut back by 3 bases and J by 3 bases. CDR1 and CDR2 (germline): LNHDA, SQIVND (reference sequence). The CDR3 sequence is CASSIGQGVTDTQYF. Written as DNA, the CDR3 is TGTGCCAGTAGTATCGGACAGGGGGTGACAGATACGCAGTATTTT.